The 30 T cell receptor beta chains in this list originate from one sample, sequenced in a study of CD8 T cells in ankylosing spondylitis. Each CDR3 protein gets one entry after TCRdb re-called the 5' RACE reads with MiXCR. Here the sample spans over 150,000 distinct CDR3 sequences, approximately 18% being singletons. The sequenced sample was blood, either unsorted or a sorted T cell fraction (not recorded which). These receptors all stem from a male donor under 30 with ankylosing spondylitis or in good health (not recorded which).

This rearrangement joins TRBV20-1 to TRBJ2-1; TRBD2 matches 8 bases. Germline CDR1 and CDR2: DFQATT and SNEGSKA (reference sequence). V dropped 4 bases and J dropped 8; count of bases not matched to a gene: 4. The CDR3 loop spans 12 amino acids. The CDR3 DNA follows: TGCAGTGCTAACCGGGAGGGCCATGAGCAGTTCTTC. Translation: CSANREGHEQFF.

This clonotype was detected many times. This chain joins TRBV5-1 and TRBJ1-2; tentative D call: TRBD1 (5 bases). Trimming removed 3 bases at V and 4 bases at J, with 13 bases between. The CDR3 runs 14 residues. CDR1 is SGHRS, CDR2 YFSETQ, per germline. The CDR3 nucleotides are TGCGCCAGCAGCTCCCGGGACGGAAGCTATGGCTACACCTTC. Its protein product is CASSSRDGSYGYTF.

In its sample, this clonotype was seen many times. The gene calls are TRBV20-1 and TRBJ2-1; D might be TRBD1 (5 bases). The germline gives CDR1 DFQATT, CDR2 SNEGSKA (reference sequence). The length of the CDR3 is 14 residues. Trimming left V 0 bases short and J 3 bases short, with 9 bases between. In nucleotides, the CDR3 is TGCAGTGCTAGAGATTCTAGGGGCTACAATGAGCAGTTCTTC. It yields the protein CSARDSRGYNEQFF.

This clonotype was counted at least ten times. This chain joins TRBV12-3 or TRBV12-4 and TRBJ1-5, with 7 bases aligning to TRBD1. The CDR3 sequence is 15 residues long. V dropped 6 bases and J dropped 5; count of bases not matched to a gene: 10. The CDR3 DNA sequence: TGTGCCAGCAGCCTTGACAGGGCGACTCATCAGCCCCAGCATTTT. Translating it yields CASSLDRATHQPQHF.

This clonotype was seen repeatedly, ten times or more. The CDR3 sequence: CASSQPGLPYEQYF. The CDR3 DNA sequence: TGTGCCAGCAGCCAACCGGGACTACCCTACGAGCAGTACTTC. The genes are TRBV14 and TRBJ2-7; TRBD2 aligns across 7 bases. The CDR3 consists of 14 residues. V trimming: 2 bases; J trimming: 2 bases; junction bases outside the gene matches: 3. Germline V gene data show CDR1 as SGHDN and CDR2 as FVKESK. The whole variable domain, remainder taken from reference TRBV14 and TRBJ2-7, is EAGVTQFPSHSVIEKGQTVTLRCDPISGHDNLYWYRRVMGKEIKFLLHFVKESKQDESGMPNNRFLAERTGGTYSTLKVQPAELEDSGVYFCASSQPGLPYEQYFGPGTRLTVT.

This clonotype was counted many times. This rearrangement joins TRBV11-2 to TRBJ1-4; D unclear. Germline V gives CDR1 SGHAT, CDR2 FQNNGV. V lost 6 bases, J lost 4 bases, and 18 bases lay in between. The CDR3 extends over 16 amino acids. The CDR3 sequence is CASSLMEGRINEKLFF. DNA for the CDR3: TGTGCCAGCAGTCTAATGGAAGGCAGGATTAATGAAAAACTGTTTTTT.

This clonotype was observed many times. The J gene is TRBJ2-3, the V gene TRBV27; D is ambiguous. The CDR3 extends over 13 amino acids. Germline-derived CDR1 and CDR2 are MNHEY and SMNVEV (reference sequence). V dropped 3 bases and J dropped 2 bases, with 6 bases sitting between them. The CDR3 nucleotides read TGTGCCAGCAGTTTTTCGCCCACAGATACGCAGTATTTT. Protein sequence: CASSFSPTDTQYF.

In its sample, this clonotype was seen a few times. An end of the junction differs from the germline gene, which may be a read error. V is TRBV6-5 and J is TRBJ2-5, with D unclear. The germline V gene encodes CDR1 MNHEY and CDR2 SVGAGI. The length of the CDR3 is 14 residues. CDR3 amino acids: CVSSSRELQETQYF. CDR3 DNA: TGTGTCAGCAGTTCCCGCGAATTACAAGAGACCCAGTACTTC.

The chain recombines TRBV29-1 with TRBJ2-7, with 9 nucleotides matching TRBD1. The CDR3 runs to 12 residues. Germline-derived CDR1 and CDR2 are SQVTM and ANQGSEA. V was clipped by 7 bases and J by 4 bases; unmatched bases: 5. CDR3 sequence reads: CSATGQGYEQYF. CDR3 in DNA: TGCAGCGCCACGGGACAGGGATACGAGCAGTACTTC.

This clonotype was found many times. Written as DNA, the CDR3 is TGCAGCGGGTCGGGGCCAGGGACCTATGGCTACACCTTC. Translating gives CSGSGPGTYGYTF. The chain recombines TRBV29-1 with TRBJ1-2; the D gene is possibly TRBD1 (5 bases). Between the trimmed V and J ends, which lost 7 bases and 4 bases, there was a span of 16 bases. Per the germline V gene, CDR1 is SQVTM and CDR2 is ANQGSEA. The CDR3 is 13 amino acids.

This clonotype appeared many times. This chain links TRBV14 with TRBJ2-2; D is unclear. Per the germline V gene, CDR1 is SGHDN and CDR2 is FVKESK. V was clipped by 1 base and J by 1 base, with 4 bases between them. This CDR3 comprises 14 residues. The CDR3 DNA reads as TGTGCCAGCAGCCAAGTCCAGAACACCGGGGAGCTGTTTTTT. Encoded protein: CASSQVQNTGELFF.

In DNA, the CDR3 is TGTGCCGGTGGAACGGATTCGAACACCGGGGAGCTGTTTTTT. Translation: CAGGTDSNTGELFF. The chain combines TRBV6-1 with TRBJ2-2; D call uncertain. In germline, CDR1 is MNHNS, CDR2 SASEGT. The CDR3 extends over 14 amino acids. V lost 11 bases and J lost 0, with 13 bases in between.

This clonotype has a count of ten or more. J is TRBJ1-2 and V is TRBV10-3, with 7 bases identical to TRBD1. J gave up 7 bases and V 3 bases, and 8 bases lay outside the gene matches. The CDR3 sequence is 14 residues long. In germline, CDR1 is ENHRY, CDR2 SYGVKD. The CDR3 sequence is CAISDPTGRGGYTF. CDR3 nucleotide sequence: TGTGCCATCAGTGATCCGACAGGGCGGGGTGGCTACACCTTC.

In this sample, this clonotype turned up a few times. This chain connects TRBV10-3 to TRBJ2-1; D uncertain. The V gene lost 2 bases and the J gene lost 5 bases, with 7 bases spanning the gap. The CDR3 totals 13 residues. The germline gives CDR1 ENHRY, CDR2 SYGVKD. Written as DNA, the CDR3 is TGTGCCATCAGTGAGCCGGAAAACAATGAGCAGTTCTTC. The encoded protein is CAISEPENNEQFF.

Ten or more counts support this clonotype. V is TRBV7-3 and J is TRBJ2-2; TRBD1 agrees at 9 bases. With V trimmed by 0 bases and J by 6 bases, 5 bases remained unmatched. This CDR3 has 16 amino acids. In germline, CDR1 is SGHTA, CDR2 FQGTGA. The DNA of the CDR3 is TGTGCCAGCAGCTTAACCGGGACAGGGTTGTCCGGGGAGCTGTTTTTT. Its translation: CASSLTGTGLSGELFF.

Of note for this clonotype: A read error may explain this, as a much larger clone is one base away. Without the conserved terminal phenylalanine or tryptophan, this CDR3 likely stems from a read error. J is TRBJ1-1 and V is TRBV19; TRBD1 is a possible D gene (5 bases). The CDR3 runs to 13 residues. The V end was cut by 7 bases, the J end by 5 bases, with 14 bases between. The germline gives CDR1 LNHDA, CDR2 SQIVND (reference sequence). The CDR3 sequence: CASMAAGLTEAFL. CDR3 in DNA: TGTGCCAGTATGGCCGCAGGGCTTACTGAAGCTTTCCTT.

Many counts were recorded for this clonotype. The chain couples TRBV6-2 or TRBV6-3 to TRBJ1-5, with D unresolved. The CDR3 covers 14 residues. Germline V lookup: CDR1 MNHEY, CDR2 SVGEGT. The V and J ends lost 6 bases and 7 bases respectively, with 16 bases between them. The CDR3 bases are TGTGCCAGCAGACCCGGGAGACCGGGACAGCCCCAGCATTTT. Translated, it gives CASRPGRPGQPQHF.

This clonotype was counted between two and nine times. The chain uses TRBV5-1 and TRBJ2-3, with TRBD2 matching 15 bases. CDR3 length equals 19 residues. Germline values: CDR1 SGHRS, CDR2 YFSETQ. The J segment lost 0 bases and the V segment lost 4 bases, leaving 9 bases of the junction unmatched. The CDR3 sequence: CASSPGLAGGLTSTDTQYF. In DNA form, the CDR3 reads TGCGCCAGCAGCCCTGGACTAGCGGGAGGGCTTACTAGCACAGATACGCAGTATTTT.

The chain uses TRBV7-6 and TRBJ2-5; D unclear. The V end was cut by 5 bases, the J end by 3 bases, with 10 bases between. Germline V gene data show CDR1 as SGHVS and CDR2 as FNYEAQ. This CDR3 contains 13 residues. CDR3 residues: CASSPGWEETQYF. CDR3 in DNA: TGTGCCAGCAGCCCCGGGTGGGAAGAGACCCAGTACTTC.

This clonotype showed up many times. This chain links TRBV11-2 with TRBJ2-7; 9 bases line up with TRBD1. The CDR3 is 16 amino acids. The V and J ends lost 4 bases and 6 bases, in that order; junction bases with no gene match: 13. Looked up from germline, CDR1 is SGHAT and CDR2 is FQNNGV. This chain's CDR3 is CASSYRGGTGRREQYF. The CDR3 DNA follows: TGTGCCAGCAGCTACAGAGGGGGGACAGGGCGTCGCGAGCAGTACTTC.

This clonotype appeared many times. This chain connects TRBV12-3 or TRBV12-4 to TRBJ1-4; D is undetermined. The CDR3 length is 12 residues. With 10 bases removed from V and 8 bases from J, the gap between germline ends came to 14 bases. CDR3 sequence reads: CATRITGEKLFF. CDR3 sequence (DNA): TGTGCCACCCGCATAACGGGGGAAAAACTGTTTTTT.

The chain employs TRBV29-1 and TRBJ2-7; TRBD1 is a possible D gene (6 bases). V was shortened by 7 bases and J by 1 base, with 11 bases between the two germline ends. CDR3 size: 12 residues. Germline loops: CDR1 SQVTM, CDR2 ANQGSEA. CDR3 region: CSAPTGSYEQYV. The CDR3 DNA is TGCAGCGCCCCGACAGGTTCCTACGAGCAGTACGTC.

The CDR3 DNA sequence: TGCAGTGCTAGAGACCAGGGAGCGCGGAAGCTGTTTTTT. As protein: CSARDQGARKLFF. This chain joins TRBV20-1 and TRBJ2-2, with D possibly being TRBD1 or TRBD2 (5 bases each). Germline values: CDR1 DFQATT, CDR2 SNEGSKA (reference sequence). This CDR3 comprises 13 residues. Trimming pared 0 bases from V and 12 bases from J, leaving 14 bases between.

The chain joins TRBV20-1 to TRBJ2-5; possible D gene TRBD2, 6 bases. This CDR3 region has 15 residues. The germline V gene encodes CDR1 DFQATT and CDR2 SNEGSKA (reference sequence). With 3 bases removed from V and 1 base from J, the gap between germline ends came to 15 bases. For the CDR3, the DNA is TGCAGTGCTAGTTCCGGGAGACCCACCCAAGAGACCCAGTACTTC. This sequence encodes CSASSGRPTQETQYF.

This clonotype was recorded many times. This CDR3 is CASSSPRGSGRGNEQFF. In DNA, the CDR3 is TGTGCCAGCAGTTCACCCCGGGGTAGCGGGAGGGGGAATGAGCAGTTCTTC. V gene TRBV27 combines with J gene TRBJ2-1, with 11 bases that match TRBD2. CDR3 length equals 17 residues. Trimming removed 4 bases from V and 7 bases from J; junction bases left unmatched: 12. Germline V gene data show CDR1 as MNHEY and CDR2 as SMNVEV (reference sequence).

This clonotype has a count of ten or more. The chain recombines TRBV10-3 with TRBJ2-5; 13 positions agree with TRBD2. From germline, CDR1 is ENHRY and CDR2 SYGVKD. J gave up 4 bases and V 3 bases, and 2 bases lay outside the gene matches. This CDR3 contains 15 residues. CDR3 DNA: TGTGCCATCAGTGACCGGACTAGCGGGAGAGAGACCCAGTACTTC. The encoded protein is CAISDRTSGRETQYF.

This clonotype was counted only a few times. The V call is TRBV7-6, the J call TRBJ1-5, with TRBD1 identical over 8 bases. The CDR3 is made up of 15 amino acids. Germline V lookup: CDR1 SGHVS, CDR2 FNYEAQ. Trimming took 1 base from V and 4 from J; bases not matched to a gene: 3. CDR3 coding DNA: TGTGCCAGCAGCTTAGAGCAGGGGGCAAATCAGCCCCAGCATTTT. Translated: CASSLEQGANQPQHF.

This clonotype was found many times. The genes are TRBV5-4 and TRBJ2-5; possibly TRBD1 for D (6 bases). V shed 0 bases and J shed 4 bases, with 10 bases lying between them. The CDR3 totals 14 residues. Germline-derived CDR1 and CDR2 are SGHNT and YYREEE (reference sequence). The CDR3 DNA reads TGTGCCAGCAGCTTGGTGCAAGGGGGAGAGACCCAGTACTTC. Translating gives CASSLVQGGETQYF.

The rearrangement uses TRBV12-3 or TRBV12-4 and TRBJ1-2; a weak D match, TRBD1 (5 bases). The V and J ends lost 4 bases and 5 bases respectively, with 8 bases between them. CDR3 length: 12 amino acids. The DNA of the CDR3 is TGTGCCAGCAGTTCTGACAGATATGGCTACACCTTC. This gives the protein CASSSDRYGYTF.

This clonotype has a count of ten or more. The chain links TRBV2 to TRBJ1-1; D may be TRBD1 (6 bases). CDR1 is SNHLY and CDR2 is FYNNEI in the germline V gene. Trimming took 3 bases from V and 0 from J, leaving 20 bases between them. This CDR3 has 18 residues. This CDR3 is CASSEEARQGQLNTEAFF. The CDR3, as DNA: TGTGCCAGCAGTGAGGAGGCTCGACAAGGACAGTTGAACACTGAAGCTTTCTTT.